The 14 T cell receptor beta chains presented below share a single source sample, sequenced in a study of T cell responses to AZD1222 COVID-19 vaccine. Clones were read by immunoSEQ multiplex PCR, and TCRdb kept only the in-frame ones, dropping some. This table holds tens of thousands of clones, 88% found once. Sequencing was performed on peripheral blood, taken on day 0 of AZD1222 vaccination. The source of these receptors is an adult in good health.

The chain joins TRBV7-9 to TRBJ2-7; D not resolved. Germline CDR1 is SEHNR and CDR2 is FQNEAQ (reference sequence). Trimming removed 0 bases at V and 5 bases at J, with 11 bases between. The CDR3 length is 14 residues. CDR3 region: CASSLAPDLDEQYF. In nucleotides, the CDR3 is TGTGCCAGCAGCTTAGCACCGGACCTCGACGAGCAGTACTTC.

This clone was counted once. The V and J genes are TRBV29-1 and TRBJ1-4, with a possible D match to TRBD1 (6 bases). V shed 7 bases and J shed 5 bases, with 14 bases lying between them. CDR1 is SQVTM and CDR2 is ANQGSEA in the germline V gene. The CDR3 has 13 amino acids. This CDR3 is CSAETGPNEKLFF. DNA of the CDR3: TGCAGCGCCGAGACAGGCCCCAATGAAAAACTGTTTTTT.

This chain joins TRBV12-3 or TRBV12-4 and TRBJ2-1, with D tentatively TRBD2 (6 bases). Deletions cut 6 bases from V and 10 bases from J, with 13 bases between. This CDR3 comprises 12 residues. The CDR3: CASSPRGGEQFF. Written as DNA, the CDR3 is TGTGCCAGCAGCCCACGTGGGGGGGAGCAGTTCTTC.

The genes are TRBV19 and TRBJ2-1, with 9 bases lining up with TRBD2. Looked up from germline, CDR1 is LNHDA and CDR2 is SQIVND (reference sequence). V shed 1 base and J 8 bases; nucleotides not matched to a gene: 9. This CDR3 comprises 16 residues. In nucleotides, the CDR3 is TGTGCCAGTAGTATAGCGGACTGGCGGGAGGGCTATGAGCAGTTCTTC. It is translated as CASSIADWREGYEQFF.

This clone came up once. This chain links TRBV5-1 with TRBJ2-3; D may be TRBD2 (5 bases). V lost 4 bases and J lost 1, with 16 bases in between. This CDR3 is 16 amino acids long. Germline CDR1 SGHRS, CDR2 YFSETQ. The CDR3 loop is CASSPSGRAGTDTQYF. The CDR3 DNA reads TGCGCCAGCAGCCCAAGCGGAAGGGCTGGCACAGATACGCAGTATTTT.

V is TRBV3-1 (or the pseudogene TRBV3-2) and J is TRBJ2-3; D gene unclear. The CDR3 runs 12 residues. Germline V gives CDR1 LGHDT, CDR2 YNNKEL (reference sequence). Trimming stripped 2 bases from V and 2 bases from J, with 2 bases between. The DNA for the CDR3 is TGTGCCAGCAGCCAACTCACAGATACGCAGTATTTT. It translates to CASSQLTDTQYF.

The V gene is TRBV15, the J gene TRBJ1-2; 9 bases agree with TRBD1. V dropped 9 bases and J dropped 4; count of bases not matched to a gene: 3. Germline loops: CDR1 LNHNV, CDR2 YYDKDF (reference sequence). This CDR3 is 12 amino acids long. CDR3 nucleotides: TGTGCCACAGGGACAGGGATCTATGGCTACACCTTC. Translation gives CATGTGIYGYTF.

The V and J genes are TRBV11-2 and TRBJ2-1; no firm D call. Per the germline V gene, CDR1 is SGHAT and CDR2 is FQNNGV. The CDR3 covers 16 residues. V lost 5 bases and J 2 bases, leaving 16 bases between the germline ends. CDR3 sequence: CASSSPISAAYNEQFF. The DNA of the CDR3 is TGTGCCAGCAGCAGTCCGATCTCCGCAGCCTACAATGAGCAGTTCTTC.

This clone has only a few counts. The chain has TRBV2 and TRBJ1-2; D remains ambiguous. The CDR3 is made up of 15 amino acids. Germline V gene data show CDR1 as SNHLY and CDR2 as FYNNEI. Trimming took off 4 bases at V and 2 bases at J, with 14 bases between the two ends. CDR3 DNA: TGTGCCAGCAGTGCGGTGAGGGCAGAGAACTATGGCTACACCTTC. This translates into CASSAVRAENYGYTF.

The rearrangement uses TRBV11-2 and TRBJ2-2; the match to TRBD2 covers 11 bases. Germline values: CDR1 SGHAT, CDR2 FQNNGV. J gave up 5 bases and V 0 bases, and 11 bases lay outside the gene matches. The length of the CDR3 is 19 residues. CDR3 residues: CASSLEVRRASGRTGELFF. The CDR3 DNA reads TGTGCCAGCAGCTTAGAAGTGAGGCGAGCTAGCGGGAGGACCGGGGAGCTGTTTTTT.

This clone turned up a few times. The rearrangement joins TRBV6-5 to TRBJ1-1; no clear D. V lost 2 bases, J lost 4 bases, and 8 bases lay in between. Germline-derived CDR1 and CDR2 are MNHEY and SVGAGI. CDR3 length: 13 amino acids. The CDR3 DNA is TGTGCCAGCAGTTACGCTATCTCCACTGAAGCTTTCTTT. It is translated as CASSYAISTEAFF.

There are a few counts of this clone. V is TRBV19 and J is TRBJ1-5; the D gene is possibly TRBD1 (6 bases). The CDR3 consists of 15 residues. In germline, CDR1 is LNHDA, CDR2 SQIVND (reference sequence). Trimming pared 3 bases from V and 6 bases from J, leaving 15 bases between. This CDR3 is CASSIDPGASQPQHF. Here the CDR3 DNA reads TGTGCCAGTAGTATTGATCCGGGGGCGAGTCAGCCCCAGCATTTT.

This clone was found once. The chain's CDR3 is CATSRAGQSYNEQFF. CDR3 bases: TGTGCCACCAGCAGGGCAGGACAGTCCTACAATGAGCAGTTCTTC. The V gene is TRBV15, the J gene TRBJ2-1, with D possibly being TRBD1 (6 bases). Between the trimmed V and J ends, which lost 3 bases and 1 base, there was a span of 10 bases. The CDR3 is made up of 15 amino acids. Looked up from germline, CDR1 is LNHNV and CDR2 is YYDKDF (reference sequence).

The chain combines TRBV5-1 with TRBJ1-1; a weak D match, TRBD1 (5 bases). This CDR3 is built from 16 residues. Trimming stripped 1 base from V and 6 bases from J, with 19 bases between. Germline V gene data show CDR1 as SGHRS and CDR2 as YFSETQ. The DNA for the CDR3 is TGCGCCAGCAGCTTGAGCATAGGACAACTTAGGGCTGAAGCTTTCTTT. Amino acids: CASSLSIGQLRAEAFF.